This T cell receptor (beta chain) originates from a study of blood T cell repertoires in COVID-19. CDR1 MGHRA and CDR2 YSYEKL come from the germline V gene. Trimming left V 0 bases short and J 5 bases short, with 10 bases between. The CDR3 has 14 residues. Sequencing was performed with immunoSEQ multiplex PCR; in TCRdb, only in-frame clones are kept and a portion is missing. In the table there are 150,000 to 200,000 clones, 82% of which are singletons. Seattle-derived patients entered the study during active infection and were followed longitudinally. Material: peripheral blood. This receptor was obtained from a woman aged 40 to 50 with COVID-19, enrolled during active disease. This chain connects TRBV4-1 to TRBJ1-1; D gene ambiguous. The CDR3 region has the DNA TGCGCCAGCAGCCAAGAGGAGCTGAGGACTGAAGCTTTCTTT. It codes for CASSQEELRTEAFF.